The source of this T cell receptor beta chain is a study of control samples from healthy donors and cancer patients. TCRdb's copy holds only in-frame clones and misses some; the assay was immunoSEQ multiplex PCR. The top ten clones hold approximately 4% of a sample with about 130,000 clones, just under 95% of them seen once. This clone was observed a single time. The clonotype comes from a man aged 25-45 years in good health. The sample taken for sequencing was blood.

CDR3: CASSQAIAETQYF. CDR3 sequence (DNA): TGTGCCAGCAGCCAAGCGATTGCTGAGACCCAGTACTTC. The genes are TRBV14 and TRBJ2-5; no clear D. Germline lookup yields CDR1 SGHDN and CDR2 FVKESK. V dropped 1 base and J dropped 5 bases, with 8 bases sitting between them. CDR3 length: 13 amino acids. Based on the CDR3 plus reference TRBV14 and TRBJ2-5, the full variable domain is EAGVTQFPSHSVIEKGQTVTLRCDPISGHDNLYWYRRVMGKEIKFLLHFVKESKQDESGMPNNRFLAERTGGTYSTLKVQPAELEDSGVYFCASSQAIAETQYFGPGTRLLVL.